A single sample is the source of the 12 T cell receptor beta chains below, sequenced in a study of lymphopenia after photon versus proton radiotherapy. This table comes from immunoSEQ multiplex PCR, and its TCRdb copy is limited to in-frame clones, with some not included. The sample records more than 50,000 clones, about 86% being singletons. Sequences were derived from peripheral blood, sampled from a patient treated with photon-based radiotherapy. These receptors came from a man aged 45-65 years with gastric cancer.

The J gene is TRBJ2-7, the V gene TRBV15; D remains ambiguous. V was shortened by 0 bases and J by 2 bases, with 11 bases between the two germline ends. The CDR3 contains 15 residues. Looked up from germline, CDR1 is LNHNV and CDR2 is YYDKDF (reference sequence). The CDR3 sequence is CATSRDRSIPYEQYF. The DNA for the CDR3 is TGTGCCACCAGCAGAGATCGGTCCATCCCCTACGAGCAGTACTTC.

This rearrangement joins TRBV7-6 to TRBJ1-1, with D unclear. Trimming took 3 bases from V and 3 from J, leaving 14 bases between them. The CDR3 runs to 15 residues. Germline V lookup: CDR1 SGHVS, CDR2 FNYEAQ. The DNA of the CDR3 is TGTGCCAGCAGCTTGACCGGGAGGCAGGACACTGAAGCTTTCTTT. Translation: CASSLTGRQDTEAFF.

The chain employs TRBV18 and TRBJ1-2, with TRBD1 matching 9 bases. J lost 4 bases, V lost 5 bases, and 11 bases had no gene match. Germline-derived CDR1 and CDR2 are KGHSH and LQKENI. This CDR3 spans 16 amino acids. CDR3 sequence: CASSSPMTGGGYGYTF. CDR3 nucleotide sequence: TGTGCCAGCTCATCCCCCATGACAGGGGGAGGCTATGGCTACACCTTC.

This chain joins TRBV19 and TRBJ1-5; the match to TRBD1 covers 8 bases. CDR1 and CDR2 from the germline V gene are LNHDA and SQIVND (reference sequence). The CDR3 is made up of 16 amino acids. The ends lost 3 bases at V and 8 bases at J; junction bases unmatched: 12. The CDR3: CASSIEDQGAGKPQHF. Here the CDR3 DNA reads TGTGCCAGTAGTATTGAGGATCAGGGGGCTGGAAAGCCCCAGCATTTT. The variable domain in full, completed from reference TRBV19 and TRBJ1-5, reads DGGITQSPKYLFRKEGQNVTLSCEQNLNHDAMYWYRQDPGQGLRLIYYSQIVNDFQKGDIAEGYSVSREKKESFPLTVTSAQKNPTAFYLCASSIEDQGAGKPQHFGDGTRLSIL.

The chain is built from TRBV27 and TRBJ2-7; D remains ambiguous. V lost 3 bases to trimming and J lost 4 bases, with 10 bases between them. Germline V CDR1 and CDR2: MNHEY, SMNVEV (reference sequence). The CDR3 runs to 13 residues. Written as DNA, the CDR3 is TGTGCCAGCAGTTTGGGGATTGGGTACGAGCAGTACTTC. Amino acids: CASSLGIGYEQYF.

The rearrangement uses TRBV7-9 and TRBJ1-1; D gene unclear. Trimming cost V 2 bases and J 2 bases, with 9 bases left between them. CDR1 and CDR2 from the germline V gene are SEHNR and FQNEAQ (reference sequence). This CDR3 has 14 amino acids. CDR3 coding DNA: TGTGCCAGCAGCTTAACGCTGGATAACACTGAAGCTTTCTTT. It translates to CASSLTLDNTEAFF.

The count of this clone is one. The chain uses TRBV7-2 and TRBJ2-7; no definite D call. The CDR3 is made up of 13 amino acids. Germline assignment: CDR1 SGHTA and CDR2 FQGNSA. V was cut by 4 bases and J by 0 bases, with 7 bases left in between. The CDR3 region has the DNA TGTGCCAGCAGCTCTCAGAGCTCCTACGAGCAGTACTTC. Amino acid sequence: CASSSQSSYEQYF.

The chain's CDR3 is CSVEEFSVEHQETQYF. In nucleotides, the CDR3 is TGCAGCGTTGAAGAATTCTCTGTAGAACACCAAGAGACCCAGTACTTC. This chain links TRBV29-1 with TRBJ2-5, with no clear D. Germline V gene data show CDR1 as SQVTM and CDR2 as ANQGSEA. V was pared by 0 bases and J by 0 bases, with 14 bases between. The CDR3 loop spans 16 amino acids.

The CDR3 nucleotides are TGTGCCAGCAGTGATAGAGGGGGCGAGGAGCTGTTTTTT. Amino acid sequence: CASSDRGGEELFF. V gene TRBV2 combines with J gene TRBJ2-2; 7 nucleotides align to TRBD1. V was pared by 3 bases and J by 10 bases, with 5 bases of the junction left unmatched. There are 13 residues in the CDR3. Germline-derived CDR1 and CDR2 are SNHLY and FYNNEI.

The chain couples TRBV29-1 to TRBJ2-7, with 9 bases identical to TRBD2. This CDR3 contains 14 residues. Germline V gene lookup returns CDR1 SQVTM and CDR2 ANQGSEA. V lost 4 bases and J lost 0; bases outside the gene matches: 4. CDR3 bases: TGCAGCGTTGGCCTAGCGGGGAGCTCCTACGAGCAGTACTTC. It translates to CSVGLAGSSYEQYF.

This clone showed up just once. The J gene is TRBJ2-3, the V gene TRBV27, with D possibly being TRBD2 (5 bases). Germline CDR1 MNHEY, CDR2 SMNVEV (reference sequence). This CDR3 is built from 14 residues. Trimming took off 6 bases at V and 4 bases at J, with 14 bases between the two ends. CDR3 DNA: TGTGCCAGCAGCCCGACTACCCCGCCAGATACGCAGTATTTT. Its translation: CASSPTTPPDTQYF.

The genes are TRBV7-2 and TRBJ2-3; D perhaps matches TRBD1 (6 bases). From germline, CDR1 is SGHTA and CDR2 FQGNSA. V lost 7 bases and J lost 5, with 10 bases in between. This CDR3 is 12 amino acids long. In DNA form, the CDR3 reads TGTGCCAGCACCATCAGGGGAGATACGCAGTATTTT. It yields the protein CASTIRGDTQYF.